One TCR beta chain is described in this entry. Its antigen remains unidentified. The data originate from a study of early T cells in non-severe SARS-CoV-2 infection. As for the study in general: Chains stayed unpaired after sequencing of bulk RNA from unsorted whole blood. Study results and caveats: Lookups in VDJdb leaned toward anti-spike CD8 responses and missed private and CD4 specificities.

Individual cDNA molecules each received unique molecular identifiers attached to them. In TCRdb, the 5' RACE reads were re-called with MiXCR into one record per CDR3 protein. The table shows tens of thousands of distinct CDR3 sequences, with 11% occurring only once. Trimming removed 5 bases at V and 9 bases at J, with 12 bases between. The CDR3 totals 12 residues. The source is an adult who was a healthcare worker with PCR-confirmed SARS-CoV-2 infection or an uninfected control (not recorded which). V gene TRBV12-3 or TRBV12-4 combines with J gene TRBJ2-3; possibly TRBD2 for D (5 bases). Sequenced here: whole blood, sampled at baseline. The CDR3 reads CASSMTGNTQYF. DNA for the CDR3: TGTGCCAGCAGTATGACCGGGAACACGCAGTATTTT.